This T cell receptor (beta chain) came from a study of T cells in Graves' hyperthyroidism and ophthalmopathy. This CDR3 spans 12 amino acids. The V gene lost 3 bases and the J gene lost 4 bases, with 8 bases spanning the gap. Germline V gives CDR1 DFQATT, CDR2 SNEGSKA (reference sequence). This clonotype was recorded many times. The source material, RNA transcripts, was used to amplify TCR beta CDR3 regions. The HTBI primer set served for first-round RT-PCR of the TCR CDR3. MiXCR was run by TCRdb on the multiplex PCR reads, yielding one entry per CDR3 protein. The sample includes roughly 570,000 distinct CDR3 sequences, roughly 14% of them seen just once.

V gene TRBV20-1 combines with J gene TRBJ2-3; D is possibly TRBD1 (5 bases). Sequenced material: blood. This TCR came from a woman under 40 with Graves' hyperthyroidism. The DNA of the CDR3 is TGCAGTGCTAGCCAGGGTCCAGATACGCAGTATTTT. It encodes CSASQGPDTQYF.